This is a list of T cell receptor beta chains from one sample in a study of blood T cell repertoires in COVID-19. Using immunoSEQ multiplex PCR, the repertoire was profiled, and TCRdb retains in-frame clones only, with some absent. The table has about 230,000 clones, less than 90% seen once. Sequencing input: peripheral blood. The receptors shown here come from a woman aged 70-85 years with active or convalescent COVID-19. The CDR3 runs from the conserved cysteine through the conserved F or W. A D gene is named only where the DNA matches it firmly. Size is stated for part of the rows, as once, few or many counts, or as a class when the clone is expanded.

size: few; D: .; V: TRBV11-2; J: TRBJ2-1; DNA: TGTGCCAGCAGCGGCGGGTGGACGAATCCCCTGTTCTTC; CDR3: CASSGGWTNPLFF
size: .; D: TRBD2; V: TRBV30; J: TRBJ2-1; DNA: TGTGCCTGGATTGCTAGCGGGAGAGAGCAGTTCTTC; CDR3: CAWIASGREQFF
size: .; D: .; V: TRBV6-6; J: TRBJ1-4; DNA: TGTGCCAGCAGGCTGGGGCAGGTGAATGAAAAACTGTTTTTT; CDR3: CASRLGQVNEKLFF
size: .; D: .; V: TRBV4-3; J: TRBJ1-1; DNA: TGCGCCAGCAGCCAAGATCACCACGGGGACACTGAAGCTTTCTTT; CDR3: CASSQDHHGDTEAFF
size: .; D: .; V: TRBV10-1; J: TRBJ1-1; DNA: TGCGCCAGCAGCCCTCAGGGGAATGAAGCTTTCTTT; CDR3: CASSPQGNEAFF
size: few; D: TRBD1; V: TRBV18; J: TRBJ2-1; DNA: TGTGCCAGCTCACAACAATCGACAGGGGTCGGCTCCTACAATGAGCAGTTCTTC; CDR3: CASSQQSTGVGSYNEQFF
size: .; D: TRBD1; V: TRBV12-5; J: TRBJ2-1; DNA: TGTGCTAGTGCCTCACCCGGGACAGGGCTGTATGAGCAGTTCTTC; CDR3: CASASPGTGLYEQFF
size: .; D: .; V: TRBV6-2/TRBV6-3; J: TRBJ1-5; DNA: TGTGCCAGCAGTCCAGGACAGCCACGGCGCAATCAGCCCCAGCATTTT; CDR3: CASSPGQPRRNQPQHF
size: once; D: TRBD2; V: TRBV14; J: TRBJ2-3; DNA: TGTGCCAGCAGCCAAGATATAGGACTAGGCACAGATACGCAGTATTTT; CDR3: CASSQDIGLGTDTQYF
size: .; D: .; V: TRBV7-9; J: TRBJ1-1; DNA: TGTGCCAGCAGCTTTGCCTCTGGGGGCCGGACTGAAGCTTTCTTT; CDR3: CASSFASGGRTEAFF
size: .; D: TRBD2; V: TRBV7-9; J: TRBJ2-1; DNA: TGTGCCAGCAGTTATCTGGGCGGGGGGGAGCAGTTCTTC; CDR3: CASSYLGGGEQFF
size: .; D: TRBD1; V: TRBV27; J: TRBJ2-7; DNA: TGTGCCAGCAAAGAACAGGGGGTTCCCTACGAGCAGTACTTC; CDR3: CASKEQGVPYEQYF
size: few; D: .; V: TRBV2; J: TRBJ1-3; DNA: TGTGCCAGCAGTGAGTCGACAGATTCTGGAAACACCATATATTTT; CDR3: CASSESTDSGNTIYF
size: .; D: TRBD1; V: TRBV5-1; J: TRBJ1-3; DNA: TGCGCCAGCAGCCCCCGGACAGGGGCAAGTGGAAACACCATATATTTT; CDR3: CASSPRTGASGNTIYF
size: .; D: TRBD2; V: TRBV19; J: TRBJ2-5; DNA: TGTGCCAGTAGTAAACGGACTAGCGGGGCACAAGAGACCCAGTACTTC; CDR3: CASSKRTSGAQETQYF
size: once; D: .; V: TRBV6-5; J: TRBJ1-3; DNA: TGTGCCAGCAACGGAGGCCTTAACTCTGGAAACACCATATATTTT; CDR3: CASNGGLNSGNTIYF
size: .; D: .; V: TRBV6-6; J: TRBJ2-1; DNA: TGTGCCAGCAATGGCAGGGCCAACTACAATGAGCAGTTCTTC; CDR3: CASNGRANYNEQFF
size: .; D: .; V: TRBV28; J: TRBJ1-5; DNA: TGTGCCAGCAGTCCCCAAGGGGCGAGGAGCAATCAGCCCCAGCATTTT; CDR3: CASSPQGARSNQPQHF
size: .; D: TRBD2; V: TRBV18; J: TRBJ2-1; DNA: TGTGCCAGCCGCCTAGCGGGCGGGGAGCAGTTCTTC; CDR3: CASRLAGGEQFF
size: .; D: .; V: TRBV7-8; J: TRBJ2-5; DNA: TGTGCCAGCAGCAAAAGGACTAGGGGGGGGGAGACCCAGTACTTC; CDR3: CASSKRTRGGETQYF
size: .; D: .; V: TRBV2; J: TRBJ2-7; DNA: TGTGCCAGCAGCGAATACTACGAGCAGTACTTC; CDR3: CASSEYYEQYF
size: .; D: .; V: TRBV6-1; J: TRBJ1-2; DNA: TGTGCCAGCAGTGAATTACCTCCAGGCGAGCCGTTATTTTATGGCTACACCTTC; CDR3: CASSELPPGEPLFYGYTF
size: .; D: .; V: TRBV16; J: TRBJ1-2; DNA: TGTGCCAGCAGCCAATCCCCCAGATCCGATGGCTACACCTTC; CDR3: CASSQSPRSDGYTF
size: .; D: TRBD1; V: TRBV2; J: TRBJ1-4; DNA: TGTGCCAGCAGTGCAGGGGGCGATGAAAAACTGTTTTTT; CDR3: CASSAGGDEKLFF
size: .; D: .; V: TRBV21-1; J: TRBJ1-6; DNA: TGTGCCAGCAGCAACAACCGGGACAGGGCTAGGTCCTATAATTCACCCCTCCACTTT; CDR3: CASSNNRDRARSYNSPLHF
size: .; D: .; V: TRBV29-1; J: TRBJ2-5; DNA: TGCAGCGTCGCCACAATGGAGACCCAGTACTTC; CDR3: CSVATMETQYF
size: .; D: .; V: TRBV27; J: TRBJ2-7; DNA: TGTGCCAGCAGCTCGAACTACAGGGTTTACGAGCAGTACTTC; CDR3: CASSSNYRVYEQYF